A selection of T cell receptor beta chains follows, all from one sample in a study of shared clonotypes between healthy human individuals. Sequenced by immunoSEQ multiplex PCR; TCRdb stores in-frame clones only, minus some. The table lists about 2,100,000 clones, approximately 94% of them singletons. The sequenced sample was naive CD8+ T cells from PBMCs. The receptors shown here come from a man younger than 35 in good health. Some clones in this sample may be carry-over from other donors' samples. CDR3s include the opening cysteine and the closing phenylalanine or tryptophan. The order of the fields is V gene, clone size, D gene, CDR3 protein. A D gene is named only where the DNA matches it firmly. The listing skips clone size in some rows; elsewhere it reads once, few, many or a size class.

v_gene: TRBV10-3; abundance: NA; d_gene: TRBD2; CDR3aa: CAISGSLAAPQSSYNEQFF
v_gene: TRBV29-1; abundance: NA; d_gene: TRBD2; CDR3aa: CSVSPSGRLYEQYF
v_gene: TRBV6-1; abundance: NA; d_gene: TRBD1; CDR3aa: CASRETGVNTPEGYGYTF
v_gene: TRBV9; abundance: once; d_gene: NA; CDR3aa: CASSVGARNTEAFF
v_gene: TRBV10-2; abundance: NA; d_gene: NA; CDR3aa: CASSEWTYSGELFF
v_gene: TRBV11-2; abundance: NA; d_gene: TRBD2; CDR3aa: CASSLGSGPGYEQYF
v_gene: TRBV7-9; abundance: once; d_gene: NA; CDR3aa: CASSLEWGKLFF
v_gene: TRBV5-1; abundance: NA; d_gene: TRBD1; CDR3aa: CASSLLGQPNTEAFF
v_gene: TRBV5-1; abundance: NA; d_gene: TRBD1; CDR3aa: CASSFSRDRVSDTQYF
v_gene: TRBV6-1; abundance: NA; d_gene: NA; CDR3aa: CASSVSGRAVNEQYF
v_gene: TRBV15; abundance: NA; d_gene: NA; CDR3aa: CATSPRSNQPQHF
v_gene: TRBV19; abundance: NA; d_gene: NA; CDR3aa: CASSIFLRTEAFF
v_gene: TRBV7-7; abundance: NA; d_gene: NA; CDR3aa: CASSLGSLGGGELFF
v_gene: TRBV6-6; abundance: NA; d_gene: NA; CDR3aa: CASSYSRARGSYEQYF
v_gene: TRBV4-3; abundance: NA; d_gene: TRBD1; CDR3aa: CASSQARDSSYEQYF
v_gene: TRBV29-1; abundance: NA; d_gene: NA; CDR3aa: CSVVGGQYNEQFF
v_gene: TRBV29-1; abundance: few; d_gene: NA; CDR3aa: CSVRTVRPEAFF
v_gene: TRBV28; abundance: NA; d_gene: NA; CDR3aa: CASSLGFVGNTIYF
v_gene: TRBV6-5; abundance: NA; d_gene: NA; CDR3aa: CASSYSSEKTQYF
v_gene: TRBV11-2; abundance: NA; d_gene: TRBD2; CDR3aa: CASSLLGLAAYEQYF
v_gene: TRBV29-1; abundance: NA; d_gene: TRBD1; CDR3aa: CSGHQGAGYGYTF
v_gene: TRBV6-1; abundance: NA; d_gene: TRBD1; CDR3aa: CASRPTGGREEKLFF
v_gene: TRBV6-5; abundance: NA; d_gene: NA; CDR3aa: CASSYVIGSGTEAFF
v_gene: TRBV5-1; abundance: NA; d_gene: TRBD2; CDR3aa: CASSLVPGGVRSYEQYF
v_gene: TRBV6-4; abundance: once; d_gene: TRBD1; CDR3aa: CASSDSPLQGARDGYTF
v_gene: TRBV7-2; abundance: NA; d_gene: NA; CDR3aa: CASSLVRETGGGYTF
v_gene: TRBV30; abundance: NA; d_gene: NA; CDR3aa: CAWNPSSKGEQYF
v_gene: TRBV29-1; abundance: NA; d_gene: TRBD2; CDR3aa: CSVEDLTSGSTDTQYF
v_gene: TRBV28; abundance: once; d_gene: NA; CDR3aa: CASGPIRVTEAFF
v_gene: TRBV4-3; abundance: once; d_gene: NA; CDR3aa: CASSPYGSSYNEQFF
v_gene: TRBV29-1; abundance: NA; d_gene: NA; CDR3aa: CSVYLHNSGNTIYF
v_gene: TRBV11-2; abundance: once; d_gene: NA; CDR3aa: CASSLTTRQANTEAFF
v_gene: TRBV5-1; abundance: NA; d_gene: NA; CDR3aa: CASSGYPISGAMNTEAFF
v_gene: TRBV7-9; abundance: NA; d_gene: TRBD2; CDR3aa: CASSLGASGRFAEQYF
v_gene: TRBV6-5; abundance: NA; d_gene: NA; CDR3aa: CASSYRRRLGSDTQYF
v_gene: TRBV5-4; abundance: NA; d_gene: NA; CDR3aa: CASSLGGNYGYTF
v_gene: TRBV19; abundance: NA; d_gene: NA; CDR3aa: CASISGGMSFF
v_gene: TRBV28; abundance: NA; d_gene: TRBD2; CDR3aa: CASRREGDYNEQFF
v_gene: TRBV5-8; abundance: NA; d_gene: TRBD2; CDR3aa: CASSWEGVGSYEQYF
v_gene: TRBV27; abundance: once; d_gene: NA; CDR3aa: CASASSAGEAYQPQHF